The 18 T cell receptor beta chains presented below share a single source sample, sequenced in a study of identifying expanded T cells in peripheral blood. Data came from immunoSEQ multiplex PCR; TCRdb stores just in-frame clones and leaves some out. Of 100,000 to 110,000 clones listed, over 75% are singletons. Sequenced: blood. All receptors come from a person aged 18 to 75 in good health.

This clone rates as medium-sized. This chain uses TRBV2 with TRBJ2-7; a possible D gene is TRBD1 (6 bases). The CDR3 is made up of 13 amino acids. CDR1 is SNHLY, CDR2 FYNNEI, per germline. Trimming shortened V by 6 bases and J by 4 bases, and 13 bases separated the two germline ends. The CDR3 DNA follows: TGTGCCAGCAGGGTACAGGGCGCTTACGAGCAGTACTTC. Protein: CASRVQGAYEQYF.

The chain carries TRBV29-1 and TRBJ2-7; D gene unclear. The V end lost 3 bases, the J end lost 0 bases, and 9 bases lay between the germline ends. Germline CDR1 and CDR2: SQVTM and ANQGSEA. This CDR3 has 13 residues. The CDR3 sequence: CSVDRTGSYEQYF. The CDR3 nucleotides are TGCAGCGTTGACAGGACCGGCTCCTACGAGCAGTACTTC.

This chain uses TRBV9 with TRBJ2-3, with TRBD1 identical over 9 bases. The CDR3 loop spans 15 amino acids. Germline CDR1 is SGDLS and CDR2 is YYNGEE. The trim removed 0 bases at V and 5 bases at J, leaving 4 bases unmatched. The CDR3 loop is CASSVGDRVRDTQYF. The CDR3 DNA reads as TGTGCCAGCAGCGTAGGGGACAGGGTACGAGATACGCAGTATTTT.

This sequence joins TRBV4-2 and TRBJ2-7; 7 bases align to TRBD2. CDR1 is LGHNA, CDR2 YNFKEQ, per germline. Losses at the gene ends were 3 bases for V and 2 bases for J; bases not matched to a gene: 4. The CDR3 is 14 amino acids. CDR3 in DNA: TGTGCCAGCAGCCACGCTAGCGGTACCTACGAGCAGTACTTC. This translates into CASSHASGTYEQYF.

The CDR3 DNA sequence: TGCGCCAGCAGCTTGCTTTCGCCAGGGGTTGGTACTGAAGCTTTCTTT. Protein product: CASSLLSPGVGTEAFF. The V and J genes are TRBV5-1 and TRBJ1-1, with TRBD1 as a possible D gene (6 bases). The CDR3 runs 16 residues. Germline V gives CDR1 SGHRS, CDR2 YFSETQ. V was cut by 1 base and J by 5 bases, with 18 bases left in between.

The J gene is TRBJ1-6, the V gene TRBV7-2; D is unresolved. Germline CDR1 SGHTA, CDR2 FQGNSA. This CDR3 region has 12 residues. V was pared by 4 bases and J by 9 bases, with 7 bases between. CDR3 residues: CASSWVGSPLHF. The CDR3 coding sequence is TGTGCCAGCAGCTGGGTGGGTTCACCCCTCCACTTT. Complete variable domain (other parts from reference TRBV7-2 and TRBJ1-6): GAGVSQSPSNKVTEKGKDVELRCDPISGHTALYWYRQSLGQGLEFLIYFQGNSAPDKSGLPSDRFSAERTGGSVSTLTIQRTQQEDSAVYLCASSWVGSPLHFGNGTRLTVT.

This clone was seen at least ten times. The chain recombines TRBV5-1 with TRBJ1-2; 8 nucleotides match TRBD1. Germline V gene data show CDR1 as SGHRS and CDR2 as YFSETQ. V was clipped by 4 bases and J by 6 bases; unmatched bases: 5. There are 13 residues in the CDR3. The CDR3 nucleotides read TGCGCCAGCAGCATGCAGGACAGGGATGGCTACACCTTC. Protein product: CASSMQDRDGYTF.

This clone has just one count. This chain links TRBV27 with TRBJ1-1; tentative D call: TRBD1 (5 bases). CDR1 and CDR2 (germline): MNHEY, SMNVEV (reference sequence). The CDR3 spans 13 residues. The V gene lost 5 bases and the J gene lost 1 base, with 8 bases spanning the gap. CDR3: CASSLQGNTEAFF. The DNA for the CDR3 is TGTGCCAGCAGTCTCCAGGGGAACACTGAAGCTTTCTTT.

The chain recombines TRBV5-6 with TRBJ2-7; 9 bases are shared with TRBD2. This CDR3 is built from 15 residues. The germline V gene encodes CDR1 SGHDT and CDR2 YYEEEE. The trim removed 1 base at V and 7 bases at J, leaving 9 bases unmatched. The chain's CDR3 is CASSLFGGGAREQYF. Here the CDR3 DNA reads TGTGCCAGCAGCTTGTTTGGCGGGGGGGCTCGAGAGCAGTACTTC.

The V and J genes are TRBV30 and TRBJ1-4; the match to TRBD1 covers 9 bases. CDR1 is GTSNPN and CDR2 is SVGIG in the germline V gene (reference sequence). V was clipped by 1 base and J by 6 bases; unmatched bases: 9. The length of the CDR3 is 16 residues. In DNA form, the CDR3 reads TGTGCCTGGAGTGAGGGGTCGGGACAGGGATATGAAAAACTGTTTTTT. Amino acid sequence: CAWSEGSGQGYEKLFF.

The CDR3 bases are TGTGCCAGCAGCGGGACTAGCCGGGCTGAGCAGTTCTTC. It encodes CASSGTSRAEQFF. The rearrangement joins TRBV5-8 to TRBJ2-1, with 9 positions matching TRBD2. V lost 4 bases to trimming and J lost 9 bases; unmatched junction nucleotides: 5. The CDR3 runs to 13 residues. Germline CDR1 reads SGHTS; CDR2 reads YDEGEE.

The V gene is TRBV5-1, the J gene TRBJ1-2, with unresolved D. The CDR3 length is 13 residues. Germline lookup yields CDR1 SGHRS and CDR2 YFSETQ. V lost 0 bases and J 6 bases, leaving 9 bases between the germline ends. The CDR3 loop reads CASSLAPGNGYTF. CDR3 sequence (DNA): TGCGCCAGCAGCTTGGCCCCTGGAAATGGCTACACCTTC.

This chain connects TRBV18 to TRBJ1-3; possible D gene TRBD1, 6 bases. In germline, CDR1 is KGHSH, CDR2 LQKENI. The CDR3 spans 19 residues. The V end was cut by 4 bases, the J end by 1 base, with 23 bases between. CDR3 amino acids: CASSLTPRGTPTSGNTIYF. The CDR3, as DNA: TGTGCCAGCTCACTGACCCCGCGCGGGACACCTACTTCTGGAAACACCATATATTTT. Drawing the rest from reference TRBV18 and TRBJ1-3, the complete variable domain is NAGVMQNPRHLVRRRGQEARLRCSPMKGHSHVYWYRQLPEEGLKFMVYLQKENIIDESGMPKERFSAEFPKEGPSILRIQQVVRGDSAAYFCASSLTPRGTPTSGNTIYFGEGSWLTVV.

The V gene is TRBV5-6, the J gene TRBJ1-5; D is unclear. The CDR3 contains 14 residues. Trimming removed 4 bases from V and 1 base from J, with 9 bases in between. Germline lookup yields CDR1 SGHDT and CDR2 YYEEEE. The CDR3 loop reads CASSRGRSNQPQHF. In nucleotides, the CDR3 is TGTGCCAGCAGCCGCGGACGGAGCAATCAGCCCCAGCATTTT.

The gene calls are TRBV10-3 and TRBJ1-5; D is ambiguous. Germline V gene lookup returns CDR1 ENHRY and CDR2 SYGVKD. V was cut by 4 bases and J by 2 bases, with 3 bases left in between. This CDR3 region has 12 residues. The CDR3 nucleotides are TGTGCCATCAGTGCCGGCAATCAGCCCCAGCATTTT. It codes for CAISAGNQPQHF.

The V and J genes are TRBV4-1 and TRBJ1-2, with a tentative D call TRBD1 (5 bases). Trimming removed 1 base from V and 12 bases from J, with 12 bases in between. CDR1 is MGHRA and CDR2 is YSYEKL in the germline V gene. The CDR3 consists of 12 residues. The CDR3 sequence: CASSQGSAGNTF. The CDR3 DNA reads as TGCGCCAGCAGCCAAGGGTCAGCAGGGAACACCTTC.

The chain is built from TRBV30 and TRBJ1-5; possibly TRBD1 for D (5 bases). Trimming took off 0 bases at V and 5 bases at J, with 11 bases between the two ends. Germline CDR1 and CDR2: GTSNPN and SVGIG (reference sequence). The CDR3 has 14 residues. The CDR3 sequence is CAWSVTLGDQPQHF. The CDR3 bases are TGTGCCTGGAGTGTAACCTTAGGGGATCAGCCCCAGCATTTT.

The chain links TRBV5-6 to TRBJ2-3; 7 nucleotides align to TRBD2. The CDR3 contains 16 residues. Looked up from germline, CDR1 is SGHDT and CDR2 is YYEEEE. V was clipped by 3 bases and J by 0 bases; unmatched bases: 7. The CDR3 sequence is CASSSAISGSTDTQYF. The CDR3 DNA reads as TGTGCCAGCAGCTCAGCTATTAGCGGGAGCACAGATACGCAGTATTTT.